This entry is about one T cell receptor (beta chain). Its antigen is as yet unknown. The method was immunoSEQ multiplex PCR; TCRdb's version includes in-frame clones alone and lacks a portion of them. The sample holds 75,000 to 90,000 clones; roughly 90% are singletons and the top ten take roughly 5.1%. V lost 0 bases to trimming and J lost 4 bases; unmatched junction nucleotides: 3. CDR1 is MNHEY and CDR2 is SMNVEV in the germline V gene (reference sequence). The length of the CDR3 is 15 residues. These data belong to a study of T cell responses to AZD1222 COVID-19 vaccine. Pooled together were second doses at about 4 or about 12 weeks. Whole-study results and caveats: Only six AZD1222 recipients tested seropositive at baseline. Unmutated variant regions are reportedly the target of nearly half of TCRs that are spike-specific.

The sequencing used peripheral blood, collected 28 days after the second AZD1222 dose. This receptor was identified in an adult who received the AZD1222 COVID-19 vaccine. This chain links TRBV27 with TRBJ2-7; 10 bases map to TRBD1. As DNA, the CDR3 is TGTGCCAGCAGTTTATCGACAGGGGGCGGGTACGAGCAGTACTTC. Translation gives CASSLSTGGGYEQYF.